The entry that follows covers one TCR beta chain sequence. The data derive from a study of blood T cell repertoires in COVID-19. The overall study: The study drew acute and convalescent COVID-19 samples from the United States, Italy and Spain. PBMCs, B-cell-depleted T cells, or T cells were the source of the cDNA or gDNA that made up the material.

Germline CDR1 MDHEN, CDR2 SYDVKM. Trimming removed 2 bases from V and 5 bases from J; junction bases left unmatched: 10. The CDR3 sequence is 17 residues long. As processed by the authors: Reference gene primer amplification in the assay estimated nucleated cell counts. Libraries were prepared by immunoSEQ multiplex PCR; TCRdb keeps only in-frame clonotypes and omits some of them. That table gives V, J and clone size, and the DNA gave D and trimming. The table lists a few hundred thousand clones, 85% of them singletons. The chain is built from TRBV28 and TRBJ2-7; 12 bases fit TRBD2. Sequences were obtained from peripheral blood. The sequence was collected from a woman aged 18 to 35 with acute or convalescent COVID-19. The CDR3 DNA reads TGTGCCAGCAGTTTACTAGCGGGAGGGAATAAAGGGGACGAGCAGTACTTC. Translated: CASSLLAGGNKGDEQYF.